A single sample is the source of the 32 T cell receptor beta chains below, sequenced in a study of T cells in localized non-small cell lung cancer. Using immunoSEQ multiplex PCR, the repertoire was profiled, and TCRdb retains in-frame clones only, with some absent. The sample carries more than 100,000 clones, roughly 90% recorded once. The specimen comprised peripheral blood, sampled before any cancer treatment. The receptors come from a female donor at least 60 years old with stage I lung adenocarcinoma.

This chain links TRBV9 with TRBJ2-5; D not resolved. This CDR3 is 16 amino acids long. Per the germline V gene, CDR1 is SGDLS and CDR2 is YYNGEE. The V gene lost 3 bases and the J gene lost 5 bases, with 20 bases spanning the gap. CDR3 bases: TGTGCCAGCAGCGCGGAGACTGGCCGGATTGAGGAGACCCAGTACTTC. Translating gives CASSAETGRIEETQYF.

This clone was counted only a few times. Within the sample, other DNA sequences also encode this same CDR3. The V gene is TRBV10-1, the J gene TRBJ1-2; 7 bases align to TRBD1. The J segment lost 5 bases and the V segment lost 0 bases, leaving 3 bases of the junction unmatched. The CDR3 contains 14 residues. The germline CDR1 and CDR2 sequences are WNHNN and SYGVQD (reference sequence). CDR3 region: CASSESGQDYGYTF. The CDR3 nucleotides read TGCGCCAGCAGTGAGTCTGGACAGGATTATGGCTACACCTTC.

The V call is TRBV4-1, the J call TRBJ1-2; TRBD1 agrees at 9 bases. With V trimmed by 6 bases and J by 6 bases, 5 bases remained unmatched. Germline V gene lookup returns CDR1 MGHRA and CDR2 YSYEKL. The CDR3 has 13 residues. CDR3 DNA: TGCGCCAGCAGTCCACAGGGGGCCAATGGCTACACCTTC. As protein: CASSPQGANGYTF.

V is TRBV5-1 and J is TRBJ2-4, with 7 bases lining up with TRBD2. V gave up 3 bases and J gave up 2 bases; unmatched junction bases: 26. Germline loops: CDR1 SGHRS, CDR2 YFSETQ. The CDR3 covers 22 residues. CDR3 sequence: CASSSTVSRSAGAAGTKNIQYF. In DNA form, the CDR3 reads TGCGCCAGCAGCTCTACGGTGTCTAGGTCGGCGGGAGCGGCCGGAACCAAAAACATTCAGTACTTC.

The V and J genes are TRBV27 and TRBJ2-7; D is ambiguous. V was pared by 3 bases and J by 1 base, with 13 bases between. Per germline, CDR1 MNHEY and CDR2 SMNVEV (reference sequence). This CDR3 region has 15 residues. DNA of the CDR3: TGTGCCAGCAGTTTTCAAGCCGGGCTTTCCTACGAGCAGTACTTC. Protein sequence: CASSFQAGLSYEQYF.

The chain employs TRBV25-1 and TRBJ2-1, with D perhaps assigned TRBD1 or TRBD2 (5 bases each). The CDR3 runs 14 residues. The ends were cut back, 7 bases at V and 3 bases at J, with 13 bases in the middle. Germline assignment: CDR1 MGHDK and CDR2 SYGVNS. This CDR3 is CASTGAGSYNEQFF. The CDR3 nucleotides are TGTGCCAGCACTGGGGCAGGGAGCTACAATGAGCAGTTCTTC.

The V and J genes are TRBV6-5 and TRBJ2-7; D remains ambiguous. CDR1 and CDR2 from the germline V gene are MNHEY and SVGAGI. With 3 bases removed from V and 7 bases from J, the gap between germline ends came to 13 bases. The CDR3 loop spans 13 amino acids. The CDR3 reads CASSYGQLKEQYF. Here the CDR3 DNA reads TGTGCCAGCAGTTATGGGCAGCTGAAGGAGCAGTACTTC.

V usage is TRBV5-1 and J usage is TRBJ2-2, with D unclear. V was shortened by 2 bases and J by 3 bases, with 11 bases between the two germline ends. The CDR3 length is 15 residues. Germline V gene lookup returns CDR1 SGHRS and CDR2 YFSETQ. The CDR3 loop reads CASSFTGVDTGELFF. The CDR3 coding sequence is TGCGCCAGCAGCTTCACGGGTGTCGACACCGGGGAGCTGTTTTTT. The full variable domain, completed using reference TRBV5-1 and TRBJ2-2, is KAGVTQTPRYLIKTRGQQVTLSCSPISGHRSVSWYQQTPGQGLQFLFEYFSETQRNKGNFPGRFSGRQFSNSRSEMNVSTLELGDSALYLCASSFTGVDTGELFFGEGSRLTVL.

This chain links TRBV6-6 with TRBJ2-1, with 7 bases that match TRBD2. The CDR3 loop spans 15 amino acids. The germline V gene has CDR1 MNHNY and CDR2 SVGAGI (reference sequence). Germline trimming cut 5 bases from V and 5 bases from J; bases unmatched to any gene: 9. CDR3 bases: TGTGCCAGCAGTACCGGGGGAGGGAGAAACAATGAGCAGTTCTTC. Its protein product is CASSTGGGRNNEQFF.

The chain uses TRBV7-5 and TRBJ2-1; the DNA was not compared with TRBD2, the D call given in the table. TRBV7-5 is noted as a pseudogene. The CDR3 consists of 12 residues. The CDR3 is CARSLSGNEQFF. CDR3 bases: TGTGCCAGAAGCTTATCCGGCAATGAGCAGTTCTTC.

In its sample, this clone was seen once. The chain employs TRBV19 and TRBJ1-4; 10 bases align to TRBD1. V was clipped by 6 bases and J by 7 bases; unmatched bases: 8. This CDR3 has 15 amino acids. Germline V gives CDR1 LNHDA, CDR2 SQIVND (reference sequence). The CDR3 sequence is CASRDPGQGSEKLFF. Written as DNA, the CDR3 is TGTGCCAGTAGGGACCCGGGACAGGGGTCTGAAAAACTGTTTTTT.

The genes are TRBV7-8 and TRBJ2-5; D remains unclear. This CDR3 is built from 12 residues. Germline lookup yields CDR1 SGHVS and CDR2 FQNEAQ. Deletions cut 6 bases from V and 5 bases from J, with 10 bases between. The CDR3 is CASRRTLETQYF. DNA of the CDR3: TGTGCCAGCAGACGGACCTTGGAGACCCAGTACTTC.

J is TRBJ1-5 and V is TRBV7-9; D call uncertain. The V and J ends lost 2 bases and 6 bases respectively, with 8 bases between them. CDR1 SEHNR and CDR2 FQNEAQ come from the germline V gene (reference sequence). The CDR3 length is 13 residues. This chain's CDR3 is CASSLTLGQPQHF. CDR3 sequence (DNA): TGTGCCAGCAGCTTAACACTTGGTCAGCCCCAGCATTTT.

The chain links TRBV5-4 to TRBJ2-1, with D possibly called TRBD1 or TRBD2 (5 bases each). V gave up 1 base and J gave up 9 bases, with 14 bases separating them. The CDR3 is 14 residues long. Germline V gives CDR1 SGHNT, CDR2 YYREEE (reference sequence). CDR3 in DNA: TGTGCCAGCAGCTTGAAGAGGGAAGGGGTTGAGCAGTTCTTC. It is translated as CASSLKREGVEQFF. The full variable domain, rest sourced from reference TRBV5-4 and TRBJ2-1, is ETGVTQSPTHLIKTRGQQVTLRCSSQSGHNTVSWYQQALGQGPQFIFQYYREEENGRGNFPPRFSGLQFPNYSSELNVNALELDDSALYLCASSLKREGVEQFFGPGTRLTVL.

For this clone: This sample also contains other DNA sequences that code for the same CDR3. V usage is TRBV28 and J usage is TRBJ2-7; no clear D. CDR3 length equals 11 residues. Between the trimmed V and J ends, which lost 8 bases and 5 bases, there was a span of 10 bases. Germline lookup yields CDR1 MDHEN and CDR2 SYDVKM. CDR3 loop: CASLGNDEQYF. The DNA for the CDR3 is TGTGCCAGCCTTGGTAACGACGAGCAGTACTTC.

V gene TRBV2 combines with J gene TRBJ1-1; D gene unclear. The CDR3 is made up of 15 amino acids. Trimming pared 6 bases from V and 0 bases from J, leaving 14 bases between. CDR1 is SNHLY, CDR2 FYNNEI, per germline. CDR3 residues: CASRNSGTVNTEAFF. CDR3 bases: TGTGCCAGCAGAAACAGCGGCACCGTGAACACTGAAGCTTTCTTT. Using reference TRBV2 and TRBJ1-1 for the parts outside the CDR3, the full variable domain is EPEVTQTPSHQVTQMGQEVILRCVPISNHLYFYWYRQILGQKVEFLVSFYNNEISEKSEIFDDQFSVERPDGSNFTLKIRSTKLEDSAMYFCASRNSGTVNTEAFFGQGTRLTVV.

In its sample, this clone was seen a few times. This sequence joins TRBV6-5 and TRBJ1-5, with 7 bases that match TRBD1. The CDR3 has 14 residues. V shed 6 bases and J 7 bases; nucleotides not matched to a gene: 9. Looked up from germline, CDR1 is MNHEY and CDR2 is SVGAGI. CDR3 loop: CASSPDRPWQPQHF. CDR3 in DNA: TGTGCCAGCAGCCCGGACAGGCCCTGGCAGCCCCAGCATTTT.

V gene TRBV28 combines with J gene TRBJ1-2; D remains ambiguous. The germline gives CDR1 MDHEN, CDR2 SYDVKM. V was pared by 4 bases and J by 0 bases, with 12 bases between. The CDR3 runs 15 residues. CDR3 region: CASSSSSGTNYGYTF. The CDR3 DNA sequence: TGTGCCAGCAGTTCCTCGTCAGGTACTAACTATGGCTACACCTTC.

A remark on this clone: Mismatch with germline at one junction end may stem from a read error. The CDR3 here is CASSLTMTPNEKLFF. CDR3 sequence (DNA): TGTGCTAGCAGCTTGACGATGACCCCTAATGAAAAACTGTTTTTT. V gene TRBV7-7 combines with J gene TRBJ1-4; unclear D gene. The CDR3 contains 15 residues. Germline assignment: CDR1 SSHAT and CDR2 FNYEAQ (reference sequence).

The chain is built from TRBV27 and TRBJ1-1, with D unclear. The CDR3 spans 14 residues. The germline V and J ends were trimmed by 1 base and 1 base, with 7 bases remaining between them. Germline V gene data show CDR1 as MNHEY and CDR2 as SMNVEV (reference sequence). The CDR3 region has the DNA TGTGCCAGCAGTTTATATTTGTCGAACACTGAAGCTTTCTTT. This encodes CASSLYLSNTEAFF.

As DNA, the CDR3 is TGCGCCAGCAGCCCGGAGGGACAGGGATATGGCTACACCTTC. It is translated as CASSPEGQGYGYTF. V is TRBV5-1 and J is TRBJ1-2; 9 bases map to TRBD1. V trimming: 4 bases; J trimming: 5 bases; junction bases outside the gene matches: 6. The CDR3 has 14 residues. Germline CDR1 is SGHRS and CDR2 is YFSETQ.

The chain couples TRBV5-1 to TRBJ2-1, with D perhaps TRBD1 (5 bases). This CDR3 has 14 amino acids. Trimming pared 4 bases from V and 4 bases from J, leaving 12 bases between. The germline CDR1 and CDR2 sequences are SGHRS and YFSETQ. The CDR3, as DNA: TGCGCCAGCAGCCCTCCTAGGGGATACAATGAGCAGTTCTTC. This gives the protein CASSPPRGYNEQFF.

This clone was seen once. The chain joins TRBV7-6 to TRBJ2-7; D ambiguous. V was trimmed by 2 bases and J by 0 bases, leaving 11 bases between them. Germline lookup yields CDR1 SGHVS and CDR2 FNYEAQ. The CDR3 extends over 15 amino acids. CDR3 region: CASSLFPPSSYEQYF. DNA of the CDR3: TGTGCCAGCAGCTTATTCCCACCAAGCTCCTACGAGCAGTACTTC. Variable domain in full (rest from reference TRBV7-6 and TRBJ2-7): GAGVSQSPRYKVTKRGQDVALRCDPISGHVSLYWYRQALGQGPEFLTYFNYEAQQDKSGLPNDRFSAERPEGSISTLTIQRTEQRDSAMYRCASSLFPPSSYEQYFGPGTRLTVT.

The gene calls are TRBV28 and TRBJ2-3; 7 nucleotides align to TRBD1. Germline V gene data show CDR1 as MDHEN and CDR2 as SYDVKM. This CDR3 is 15 amino acids long. With V trimmed by 3 bases and J by 3 bases, 6 bases remained unmatched. CDR3 sequence reads: CASSFFRGLTDTQYF. CDR3 nucleotide sequence: TGTGCCAGCAGTTTTTTCAGGGGGTTGACAGATACGCAGTATTTT.

This rearrangement joins TRBV10-3 to TRBJ2-2; D gene ambiguous. V lost 3 bases and J lost 1, with 6 bases in between. The CDR3 runs 14 residues. The germline V gene encodes CDR1 ENHRY and CDR2 SYGVKD. The CDR3 sequence is CAISDSRNTGELFF. CDR3 in DNA: TGTGCCATCAGTGACTCGAGGAACACCGGGGAGCTGTTTTTT.

This clone was seen just once. The gene calls are TRBV19 and TRBJ1-2, with D maybe TRBD1 (6 bases). CDR3 length: 13 amino acids. Germline CDR1 and CDR2: LNHDA and SQIVND (reference sequence). V lost 6 bases, J lost 4 bases, and 12 bases lay in between. DNA of the CDR3: TGTGCCAGTAGCCGCGACAGGCTCTATGGCTACACCTTC. Residues: CASSRDRLYGYTF.

This chain uses TRBV19 with TRBJ2-3; maybe TRBD1 (6 bases). The CDR3 is 15 amino acids. The V end was cut by 2 bases, the J end by 4 bases, with 13 bases between. Germline CDR1 reads LNHDA; CDR2 reads SQIVND (reference sequence). CDR3 DNA sequence: TGTGCCAGTAGTATAACAGGGACCGGAGCAGATACGCAGTATTTT. It codes for CASSITGTGADTQYF. The full variable domain, in which reference TRBV19 and TRBJ2-3 provide the parts outside the CDR3, is DGGITQSPKYLFRKEGQNVTLSCEQNLNHDAMYWYRQDPGQGLRLIYYSQIVNDFQKGDIAEGYSVSREKKESFPLTVTSAQKNPTAFYLCASSITGTGADTQYFGPGTRLTVL.

The chain combines TRBV11-2 with TRBJ2-3; the D is unclear. The germline V and J ends were trimmed by 1 base and 6 bases, with 5 bases remaining between them. CDR1 is SGHAT and CDR2 is FQNNGV in the germline V gene. CDR3 length equals 12 residues. This CDR3 is CASSLGRDTQYF. As DNA, the CDR3 is TGTGCCAGCAGCTTAGGACGCGATACGCAGTATTTT.

The CDR3 DNA sequence: TGTGCCAGCAGTTTCCTACCGAGGGATCAGCCCCAGCATTTT. Residues: CASSFLPRDQPQHF. The chain joins TRBV28 to TRBJ1-5; D uncertain. Trimming cost V 3 bases and J 5 bases, with 11 bases left between them. The germline V gene has CDR1 MDHEN and CDR2 SYDVKM. The CDR3 loop spans 14 amino acids.

The chain couples TRBV5-8 to TRBJ1-3; no clear D gene. The CDR3 is 16 amino acids. Germline lookup yields CDR1 SGHTS and CDR2 YDEGEE. V was shortened by 2 bases and J by 0 bases, with 12 bases between the two germline ends. CDR3 DNA: TGTGCCAGCAGCTTTTTATTAATAAGCTCTGGAAACACCATATATTTT. This codes for CASSFLLISSGNTIYF.

The rearrangement joins TRBV10-3 to TRBJ2-7, with 7 bases identical to TRBD1. Germline CDR1 reads ENHRY; CDR2 reads SYGVKD. Losses at the gene ends were 1 base for V and 5 bases for J; bases not matched to a gene: 8. The CDR3 runs to 15 residues. CDR3 in DNA: TGTGCCATCAGTGAGTTAGGGGGCGAAGGAAACGAGCAGTACTTC. Its translation is CAISELGGEGNEQYF.

This sequence joins TRBV28 and TRBJ2-7; D is undetermined. Germline V gene lookup returns CDR1 MDHEN and CDR2 SYDVKM. This CDR3 has 12 amino acids. Trimming shortened V by 7 bases and J by 1 base, and 8 bases separated the two germline ends. The CDR3 here is CASKVGSYEQYF. The CDR3 DNA reads TGTGCCAGCAAGGTAGGGTCCTACGAGCAGTACTTC.